The source of this T cell receptor beta chain is a study of T cell changes during pregnancy in multiple sclerosis (dated by TCRdb to 2018 to 2020). Regarding the study in general: In women with multiple sclerosis, the researchers looked at how the T cell repertoire shifted as pregnancy progressed.

The trim is 1 base for V and 7 bases for J, with a gap of 10 bases between the germline ends. The cysteine opens and the phenylalanine closes a CDR3 of 13 amino acids. Just the 39-base CDR3 DNA is kept, in frame starting at base 1. Taken from the germline V gene, the CDR1 and CDR2 loops are SGHAT and FQNNGV. As regards this clone: Its antigen specificity is not known. Within one base of it there is no much larger clone, and no base qualities were kept.

The library was obtained by the immunoSEQ multiplex PCR assay. Entries here come from immuneACCESS through TCRdb and include only in-frame sequences with V and J called. Some clones fail to appear in such tables; in the studies checked, an unresolved V gene covers under half of the shortfall, and the cause of the remainder is unknown. The sample table holds 60,000 to 90,000 clones, of which just over 90% were seen once. The top ten clonotypes cover around 2.6% of the sample. The sample consisted of peripheral blood, taken after pregnancy. The TCR comes from a female donor in good health, enrolled as a control in a pregnancy study. The chain links TRBV11-2 with TRBJ1-1; the D region possibly corresponds to TRBD1 (6 bases align). CDR3 loop: CASSLAEGVEAFF. The DNA reads as follows: TGTGCCAGCAGCTTAGCCGAGGGGGTTGAAGCTTTCTTT.